A single sample gave rise to the 29 T cell receptor beta chains below, sequenced in a study of T-cell memory formation after mild COVID-19. TCRdb reprocessed the 5' RACE reads with MiXCR, giving one entry per CDR3 protein. The sample contains hundreds of thousands of distinct CDR3 sequences, just under 20% of which appear only once. Sequencing was carried out using PBMCs or a T cell subset sorted from them (not recorded which). Source of these receptors: a man between 18 and 29 years old who had mild COVID-19 (a few samples of this study predate the infection). Cell type and time point are not known.

The table lists this clonotype with a few counts. The chain carries TRBV7-6 and TRBJ2-2, with D perhaps assigned TRBD1 or TRBD2 (5 bases each). Trimming shortened V by 5 bases and J by 6 bases, and 13 bases separated the two germline ends. The CDR3 loop spans 14 amino acids. From germline, CDR1 is SGHVS and CDR2 FNYEAQ. In DNA, the CDR3 is TGTGCCAGCAGCCTCATGACGGGGCCCGGGGAGCTGTTTTTT. This encodes CASSLMTGPGELFF.

This rearrangement joins TRBV7-2 to TRBJ1-2, with TRBD1 matching over 11 bases. Trimming removed 5 bases from V and 1 base from J; junction bases left unmatched: 6. The length of the CDR3 is 16 residues. Germline V CDR1 and CDR2: SGHTA, FQGNSA. CDR3 sequence reads: CASSLRTGGGNYGYTF. The DNA for the CDR3 is TGTGCCAGCAGCCTAAGGACAGGGGGCGGTAACTATGGCTACACCTTC.

This clonotype has only a few counts. The chain employs TRBV7-2 and TRBJ1-4, with D perhaps TRBD1 (6 bases). This CDR3 comprises 14 residues. V was pared by 3 bases and J by 5 bases, with 10 bases between. Germline CDR1 reads SGHTA; CDR2 reads FQGNSA. The CDR3 coding sequence is TGTGCCAGCAGCTTCAGGGGCCAGAATGAAAAACTGTTTTTT. It specifies CASSFRGQNEKLFF. Complete variable domain (other parts from reference TRBV7-2 and TRBJ1-4): GAGVSQSPSNKVTEKGKDVELRCDPISGHTALYWYRQSLGQGLEFLIYFQGNSAPDKSGLPSDRFSAERTGGSVSTLTIQRTQQEDSAVYLCASSFRGQNEKLFFGSGTQLSVL.

A few counts support this clonotype. The chain joins TRBV27 to TRBJ2-2; a possible D gene is TRBD1 (5 bases). Trimming pared 4 bases from V and 6 bases from J, leaving 6 bases between. There are 12 residues in the CDR3. Germline CDR1 MNHEY, CDR2 SMNVEV (reference sequence). The CDR3 DNA follows: TGTGCCAGCAGTTACAGGTCCGGGGAGCTGTTTTTT. It translates to CASSYRSGELFF.

This rearrangement joins TRBV5-1 to TRBJ1-2, with no clear D. The CDR3 has 13 amino acids. V was shortened by 0 bases and J by 7 bases, with 10 bases between the two germline ends. Germline V gene sequence: CDR1 SGHRS, CDR2 YFSETQ. Written as DNA, the CDR3 is TGCGCCAGCAGCTTGGAGGTTGATGGTGGCTACACCTTC. It translates to CASSLEVDGGYTF.

In its sample, this clonotype was seen a few times. The chain joins TRBV7-9 to TRBJ1-3; 7 nucleotides agree with TRBD1. The CDR3 extends over 15 amino acids. V was pared by 5 bases and J by 7 bases, with 11 bases of the junction left unmatched. The germline CDR1 and CDR2 sequences are SEHNR and FQNEAQ (reference sequence). The CDR3 DNA sequence: TGTGCCAGCAGCGGGAATCGACAGGGCTTCAACACCATATATTTT. Translated: CASSGNRQGFNTIYF.

The V and J genes are TRBV5-4 and TRBJ1-1; possibly TRBD1 for D (6 bases). There are 14 residues in the CDR3. Trimming took 2 bases from V and 4 from J, leaving 12 bases between them. From germline, CDR1 is SGHNT and CDR2 YYREEE (reference sequence). The CDR3 sequence: CASSLQGWSTEAFF. DNA of the CDR3: TGTGCCAGCAGCTTACAGGGATGGAGCACTGAAGCTTTCTTT.

The V gene is TRBV9, the J gene TRBJ1-1, with D unresolved. Germline-derived CDR1 and CDR2 are SGDLS and YYNGEE. Trimming shortened V by 0 bases and J by 2 bases, and 14 bases separated the two germline ends. The CDR3 length is 16 residues. The CDR3 DNA follows: TGTGCCAGCAGCGTAGGGGTCGGTCGGGGAAACACTGAAGCTTTCTTT. Protein sequence: CASSVGVGRGNTEAFF.

This clonotype was found a few times. The chain carries TRBV20-1 and TRBJ2-1, with 16 positions matching TRBD2. Germline V gene lookup returns CDR1 DFQATT and CDR2 SNEGSKA (reference sequence). V lost 1 base and J lost 9; bases outside the gene matches: 12. The CDR3 is made up of 18 amino acids. DNA of the CDR3: TGCAGTGCTAGAGGTGGGACTAGCGGGGGGGCAGTGGTCGGTGAGCAGTTCTTC. The encoded protein is CSARGGTSGGAVVGEQFF.

V usage is TRBV18 and J usage is TRBJ2-7; 9 bases align to TRBD1. Looked up from germline, CDR1 is KGHSH and CDR2 is LQKENI. This CDR3 comprises 15 residues. Germline trimming cut 7 bases from V and 3 bases from J; bases unmatched to any gene: 10. This CDR3 reads CASCGPGQGVYEQYF. The DNA of the CDR3 is TGTGCCAGCTGTGGACCGGGACAGGGAGTCTACGAGCAGTACTTC. The full variable domain, completed using reference TRBV18 and TRBJ2-7, is NAGVMQNPRHLVRRRGQEARLRCSPMKGHSHVYWYRQLPEEGLKFMVYLQKENIIDESGMPKERFSAEFPKEGPSILRIQQVVRGDSAAYFCASCGPGQGVYEQYFGPGTRLTVT.

There are a few counts of this clonotype. The rearrangement links TRBV12-3 or TRBV12-4 to TRBJ2-5; TRBD2 agrees at 15 bases. The CDR3 extends over 17 amino acids. Trimming cost V 5 bases and J 5 bases; bases outside gene matches: 9. CDR3 loop: CASSPGTSGGRRETQYF. The CDR3 DNA reads TGTGCCAGCAGTCCGGGGACTAGCGGGGGGCGACGTGAGACCCAGTACTTC.

V usage is TRBV6-6 and J usage is TRBJ1-4; D remains ambiguous. The CDR3 runs to 15 residues. V lost 2 bases and J 0 bases, leaving 7 bases between the germline ends. Germline V lookup: CDR1 MNHNY, CDR2 SVGAGI (reference sequence). This CDR3 reads CASSYGITTNEKLFF. For the CDR3, the DNA is TGTGCCAGCAGTTACGGTATCACAACTAATGAAAAACTGTTTTTT.

This sequence joins TRBV4-1 and TRBJ1-2, with D perhaps matching TRBD1 (5 bases). Germline CDR1 MGHRA, CDR2 YSYEKL. V dropped 5 bases and J dropped 8 bases, with 15 bases sitting between them. This CDR3 is 13 amino acids long. CDR3 sequence: CASSGEGKRGYTF. As DNA, the CDR3 is TGCGCCAGCAGCGGGGAGGGGAAGAGGGGCTACACCTTC.

CDR3 loop: CASSQARTRGGIEAFF. DNA of the CDR3: TGCGCCAGCAGCCAAGCCAGGACAAGGGGGGGAATTGAAGCTTTCTTT. The chain joins TRBV4-1 to TRBJ1-1; a possible D gene is TRBD1 (6 bases). This CDR3 is built from 16 residues. Trimming removed 1 base at V and 7 bases at J, with 19 bases between. Germline assignment: CDR1 MGHRA and CDR2 YSYEKL.

The genes are TRBV7-2 and TRBJ1-6; 9 bases line up with TRBD1. CDR3 size: 17 residues. From germline, CDR1 is SGHTA and CDR2 FQGNSA. V shed 5 bases, J shed 7 bases, and the junction held 12 bases outside the gene matches. Here the CDR3 reads CASSTPSGTGSNSPLHF. The CDR3 DNA follows: TGTGCCAGCAGCACTCCATCCGGGACAGGGTCGAATTCACCCCTCCACTTT.

J is TRBJ2-4 and V is TRBV20-1; a possible D gene is TRBD1 (6 bases). The germline V gene encodes CDR1 DFQATT and CDR2 SNEGSKA (reference sequence). The CDR3 spans 11 residues. Trimming stripped 6 bases from V and 8 bases from J, with 11 bases between. CDR3 residues: CSATGWDIQYF. The CDR3 DNA sequence: TGCAGTGCAACAGGGTGGGACATTCAGTACTTC.

This clonotype was picked up many times. The V and J genes are TRBV15 and TRBJ2-5; D ambiguous. The CDR3 runs to 15 residues. The germline gives CDR1 LNHNV, CDR2 YYDKDF (reference sequence). Trimming took 5 bases from V and 2 from J, leaving 15 bases between them. This CDR3 is CATSWNPSPQETQYF. The CDR3 DNA sequence: TGTGCCACCAGCTGGAACCCGTCCCCGCAAGAGACCCAGTACTTC.

In this sample, this clonotype turned up many times. DNA for the CDR3: TGTGCCAGCAGTGGGGTCCAGGCAGCTGGCTACACCTTC. Its protein is CASSGVQAAGYTF. The chain has TRBV12-3 or TRBV12-4 and TRBJ1-2, with D unclear. V was trimmed by 5 bases and J by 7 bases, leaving 14 bases between them. This CDR3 comprises 13 residues.

This chain joins TRBV5-1 and TRBJ2-2; no clear D. Trimming took 3 bases from V and 0 from J, leaving 9 bases between them. From germline, CDR1 is SGHRS and CDR2 YFSETQ. The CDR3 consists of 15 residues. The CDR3 is CASSSDGSNTGELFF. The CDR3 DNA sequence: TGCGCCAGCAGCTCGGACGGATCGAACACCGGGGAGCTGTTTTTT. Based on the CDR3 plus reference TRBV5-1 and TRBJ2-2, the full variable domain is KAGVTQTPRYLIKTRGQQVTLSCSPISGHRSVSWYQQTPGQGLQFLFEYFSETQRNKGNFPGRFSGRQFSNSRSEMNVSTLELGDSALYLCASSSDGSNTGELFFGEGSRLTVL.

This chain uses TRBV12-3 or TRBV12-4 with TRBJ1-1; D is undetermined. The CDR3 is 14 residues long. With 6 bases removed from V and 4 bases from J, the gap between germline ends came to 15 bases. The CDR3 DNA reads as TGTGCCAGCAGCGTCTGGCGGACGGCCACTGAAGCTTTCTTT. As protein: CASSVWRTATEAFF.

The rearrangement joins TRBV7-2 to TRBJ2-1; TRBD1 agrees at 8 bases. Germline V lookup: CDR1 SGHTA, CDR2 FQGNSA. The CDR3 is 13 amino acids. J lost 10 bases, V lost 6 bases, and 8 bases had no gene match. The CDR3 sequence is CASRPDRGGEQFF. The CDR3 nucleotides read TGTGCCAGCAGACCCGACAGGGGAGGAGAGCAGTTCTTC.

The chain combines TRBV7-2 with TRBJ2-5, with 11 bases lining up with TRBD1. This CDR3 is built from 13 residues. Trimming cost V 6 bases and J 5 bases; bases outside gene matches: 2. Germline values: CDR1 SGHTA, CDR2 FQGNSA. CDR3: CASRDRGQETQYF. CDR3 coding DNA: TGTGCCAGCAGGGACAGGGGGCAGGAGACCCAGTACTTC.

The V gene is TRBV7-2, the J gene TRBJ2-7; D possibly corresponds to TRBD2 (5 bases). Germline V lookup: CDR1 SGHTA, CDR2 FQGNSA. The V end was cut by 0 bases, the J end by 3 bases, with 12 bases between. The CDR3 spans 15 residues. Here the CDR3 DNA reads TGTGCCAGCAGCTTAGCGCTAGGGAGAGACTACGAGCAGTACTTC. Its protein product is CASSLALGRDYEQYF. Full variable domain (outside the CDR3, taken from reference TRBV7-2 and TRBJ2-7): GAGVSQSPSNKVTEKGKDVELRCDPISGHTALYWYRQSLGQGLEFLIYFQGNSAPDKSGLPSDRFSAERTGGSVSTLTIQRTQQEDSAVYLCASSLALGRDYEQYFGPGTRLTVT.

This chain uses TRBV12-3 or TRBV12-4 with TRBJ2-3; TRBD1 is a possible D gene (6 bases). V lost 8 bases and J 0 bases, leaving 9 bases between the germline ends. The CDR3 length is 13 residues. CDR3 residues: CASGGLSTDTQYF. The CDR3 DNA follows: TGTGCCAGCGGGGGCCTTAGCACAGATACGCAGTATTTT.

This clonotype has a handful of counts. The chain combines TRBV6-6 with TRBJ2-3, with D perhaps given as TRBD1 or TRBD2 (5 bases each). The germline V gene encodes CDR1 MNHNY and CDR2 SVGAGI (reference sequence). The CDR3 sequence is 15 residues long. V was clipped by 2 bases and J by 3 bases, with 12 bases between them. The CDR3, as DNA: TGTGCCAGCAGTTACCTGCAGGGAGTGACAGATACGCAGTATTTT. Its translation: CASSYLQGVTDTQYF.

CDR3: CASSVLAGANTGELFF. The CDR3 region has the DNA TGCGCCAGCAGCGTCTTAGCGGGAGCGAACACCGGGGAGCTGTTTTTT. V and J are TRBV5-1 and TRBJ2-2; 9 bases fit TRBD2. The CDR3 extends over 16 amino acids. V shed 4 bases, J shed 0 bases, and the junction held 4 bases outside the gene matches. CDR1 SGHRS and CDR2 YFSETQ come from the germline V gene.

The chain links TRBV20-1 to TRBJ2-5, with 9 bases lining up with TRBD2. CDR1 DFQATT and CDR2 SNEGSKA come from the germline V gene (reference sequence). V lost 5 bases to trimming and J lost 1 base; unmatched junction nucleotides: 5. CDR3 length equals 14 residues. The CDR3 DNA follows: TGCAGTGCTGGCGGGAGGGGGTCCCAAGAGACCCAGTACTTC. It yields the protein CSAGGRGSQETQYF.

This clonotype occurred many times. The rearrangement uses TRBV12-3 or TRBV12-4 and TRBJ1-1; D remains unclear. V shed 4 bases and J shed 1 base, with 10 bases lying between them. The CDR3 extends over 14 amino acids. The CDR3 DNA sequence: TGTGCCAGCAGTTCAGCAGATTCGAACACTGAAGCTTTCTTT. Residues: CASSSADSNTEAFF.

This chain connects TRBV20-1 to TRBJ2-3; D is ambiguous. The germline gives CDR1 DFQATT, CDR2 SNEGSKA (reference sequence). The ends were cut back, 3 bases at V and 2 bases at J, with 12 bases in the middle. The CDR3 is 14 residues long. DNA of the CDR3: TGCAGTGCTAGTATTTCCCTCGTCACAGATACGCAGTATTTT. This translates into CSASISLVTDTQYF.